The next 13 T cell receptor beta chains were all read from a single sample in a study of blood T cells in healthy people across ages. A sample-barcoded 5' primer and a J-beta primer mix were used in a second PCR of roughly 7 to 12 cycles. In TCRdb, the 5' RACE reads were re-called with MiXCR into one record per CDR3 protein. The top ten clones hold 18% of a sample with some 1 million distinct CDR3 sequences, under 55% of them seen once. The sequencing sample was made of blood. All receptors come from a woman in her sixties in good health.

CDR3 loop: CASISSGTYNEQFF. In DNA, the CDR3 is TGTGCCAGCATTTCTAGCGGGACCTACAATGAGCAGTTCTTC. This sequence joins TRBV28 and TRBJ2-1; 9 nucleotides match TRBD2. Germline V gives CDR1 MDHEN, CDR2 SYDVKM. After removal of 7 bases from V and 2 bases from J, the junction contained 3 bases not matched to a gene. The CDR3 totals 14 residues.

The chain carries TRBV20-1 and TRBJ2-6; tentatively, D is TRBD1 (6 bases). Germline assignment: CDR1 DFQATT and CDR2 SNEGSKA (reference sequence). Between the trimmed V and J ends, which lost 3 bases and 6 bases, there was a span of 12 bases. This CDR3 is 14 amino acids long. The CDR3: CSASTQGLANVLTF. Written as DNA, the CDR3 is TGCAGTGCTAGTACACAGGGTCTGGCCAACGTCCTGACTTTC.

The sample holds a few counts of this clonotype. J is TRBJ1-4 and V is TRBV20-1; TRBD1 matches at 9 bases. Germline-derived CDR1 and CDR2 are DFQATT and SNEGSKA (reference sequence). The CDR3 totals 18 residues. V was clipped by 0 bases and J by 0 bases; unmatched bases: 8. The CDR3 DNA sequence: TGCAGTGCTAGAGATCTCCGTAGGACAGGGGCAACTAATGAAAAACTGTTTTTT. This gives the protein CSARDLRRTGATNEKLFF.

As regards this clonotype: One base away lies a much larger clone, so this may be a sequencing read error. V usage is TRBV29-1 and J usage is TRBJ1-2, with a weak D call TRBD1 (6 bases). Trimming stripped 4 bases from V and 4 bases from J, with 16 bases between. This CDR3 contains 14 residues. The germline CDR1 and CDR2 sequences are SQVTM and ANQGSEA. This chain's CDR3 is CSVGDRNRAYGYTF. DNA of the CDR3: TGCAGCGTTGGAGATCGGAACAGGGCCTATGGCTACACCTTC.

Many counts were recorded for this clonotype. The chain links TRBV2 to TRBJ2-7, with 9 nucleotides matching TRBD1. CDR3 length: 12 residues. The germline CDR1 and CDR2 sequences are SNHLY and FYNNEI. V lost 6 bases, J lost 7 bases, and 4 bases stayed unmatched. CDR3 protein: CASRTGQGEQYF. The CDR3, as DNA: TGTGCCAGCAGAACAGGACAGGGGGAGCAGTACTTC.

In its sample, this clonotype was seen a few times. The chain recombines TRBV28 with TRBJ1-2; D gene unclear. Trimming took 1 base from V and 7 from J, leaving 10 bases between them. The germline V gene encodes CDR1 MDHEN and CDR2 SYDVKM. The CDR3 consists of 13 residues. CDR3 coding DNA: TGTGCCAGCAGTTTATCCCCAACCAGTGGCTACACCTTC. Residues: CASSLSPTSGYTF.

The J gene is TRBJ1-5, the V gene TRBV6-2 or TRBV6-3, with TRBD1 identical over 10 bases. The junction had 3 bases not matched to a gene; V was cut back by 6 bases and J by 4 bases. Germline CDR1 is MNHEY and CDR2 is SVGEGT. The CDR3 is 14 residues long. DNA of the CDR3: TGTGCCAGCAGAAGACAGGGGGCGAATCAGCCCCAGCATTTT. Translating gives CASRRQGANQPQHF.

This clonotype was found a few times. The CDR3 nucleotides are TGTGCCAGCAGCCTTAACAGCGGGAGTGTCCAAGAGACCCAGTACTTC. Amino acid sequence: CASSLNSGSVQETQYF. V is TRBV14 and J is TRBJ2-5; 8 bases match TRBD2. The germline gives CDR1 SGHDN, CDR2 FVKESK. The CDR3 sequence is 16 residues long. V trimming: 4 bases; J trimming: 1 base; junction bases outside the gene matches: 8.

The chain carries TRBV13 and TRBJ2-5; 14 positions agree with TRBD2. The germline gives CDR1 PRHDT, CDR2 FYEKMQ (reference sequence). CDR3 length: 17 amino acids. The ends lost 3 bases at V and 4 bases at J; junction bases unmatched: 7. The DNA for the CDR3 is TGTGCCAGCAGCTTCGGGACTAGCGGGAGTGGGGGAGAGACCCAGTACTTC. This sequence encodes CASSFGTSGSGGETQYF.

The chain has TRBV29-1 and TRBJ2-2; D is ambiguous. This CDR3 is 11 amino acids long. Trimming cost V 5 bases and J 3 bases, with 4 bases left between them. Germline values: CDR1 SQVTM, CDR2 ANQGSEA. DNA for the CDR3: TGCAGCGTTTTGGACACCGGGGAGCTGTTTTTT. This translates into CSVLDTGELFF.

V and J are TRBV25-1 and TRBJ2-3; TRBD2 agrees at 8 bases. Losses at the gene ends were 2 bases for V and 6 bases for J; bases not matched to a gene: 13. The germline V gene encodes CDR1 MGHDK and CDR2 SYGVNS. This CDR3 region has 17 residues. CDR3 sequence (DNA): TGTGCCAGCAGTGAAAAAGCGGGAGCCCCCAGAGGGGATACGCAGTATTTT. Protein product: CASSEKAGAPRGDTQYF.

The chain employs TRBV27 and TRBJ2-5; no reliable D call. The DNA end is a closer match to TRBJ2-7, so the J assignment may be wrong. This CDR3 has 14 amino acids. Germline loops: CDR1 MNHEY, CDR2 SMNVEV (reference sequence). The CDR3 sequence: CASSFSGSLGEQYF. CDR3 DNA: TGTGCCAGCAGTTTTTCGGGCAGCTTGGGCGAGCAGTACTTC.

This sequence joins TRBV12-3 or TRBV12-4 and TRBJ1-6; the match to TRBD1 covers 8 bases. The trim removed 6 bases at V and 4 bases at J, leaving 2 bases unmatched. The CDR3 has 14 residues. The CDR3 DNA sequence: TGTGCCAGCAGCGGGACAGGATATAATTCACCCCTCCACTTT. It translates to CASSGTGYNSPLHF.